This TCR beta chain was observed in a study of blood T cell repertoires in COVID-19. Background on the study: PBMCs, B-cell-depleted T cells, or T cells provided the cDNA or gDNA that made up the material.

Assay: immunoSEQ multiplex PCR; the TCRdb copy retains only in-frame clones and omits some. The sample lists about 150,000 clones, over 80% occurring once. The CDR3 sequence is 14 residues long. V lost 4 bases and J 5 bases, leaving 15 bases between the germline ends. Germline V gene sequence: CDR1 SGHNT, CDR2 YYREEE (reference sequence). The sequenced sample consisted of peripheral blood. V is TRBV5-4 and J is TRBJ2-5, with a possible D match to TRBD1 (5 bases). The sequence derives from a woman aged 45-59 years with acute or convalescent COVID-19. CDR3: CASSTGPRPETQYF. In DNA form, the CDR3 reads TGTGCCAGCAGCACAGGTCCCCGACCGGAGACCCAGTACTTC. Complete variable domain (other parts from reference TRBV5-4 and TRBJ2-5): ETGVTQSPTHLIKTRGQQVTLRCSSQSGHNTVSWYQQALGQGPQFIFQYYREEENGRGNFPPRFSGLQFPNYSSELNVNALELDDSALYLCASSTGPRPETQYFGPGTRLLVL.